This T cell receptor beta chain was sequenced during a study of shared clonotypes between healthy human individuals. Looking at the study overall: The study used three CD4 naive, three CD4 memory, two CD8 naive and one CD8 memory plate per donor.

Worth noting for this clone: Its antigen remains unidentified.

Overall study findings and caveats: The sharing of about 5% of naive CD4 clonotypes was seen across a handful of donors. The small donor group covered limited genetic and exposure diversity.

V dropped 2 bases and J dropped 1 base, with 14 bases sitting between them. The CDR3 sequence is 16 residues long. The V gene's germline CDR1 is MNHEY and CDR2 SVGAGI. Produced via immunoSEQ multiplex PCR; TCRdb's table is partial and in-frame only. Among millions of clones listed, 95% were seen once. The receptor was isolated from a young man in good health. The rearrangement joins TRBV6-5 to TRBJ1-2; tentatively, D is TRBD1 (5 bases). The material sequenced was naive CD4+ T cells sorted from blood. Subset specified: CD45RA+ positively selected. This CDR3 is CASSYGGEEVNYGYTF. The CDR3 DNA sequence: TGTGCCAGCAGTTACGGGGGAGAAGAGGTTAACTATGGCTACACCTTC.